This note documents a single T cell receptor beta chain sequence. The junction differs from germline at one of its ends, possibly a read error. For TCRbeta, the library was prepared with unique molecular identifiers. TCRdb ran MiXCR on the PCR reads and lists one entry per CDR3 protein. The sample records hundreds of thousands of distinct CDR3 sequences, around an eighth being singletons. This entry comes from a study of T-cell reconstitution after alpha-beta-depleted transplantation in children. The CDR3 spans 15 residues. Specimen: PBMCs from the stem cell graft donor, collected from the stem cell graft. The chain combines TRBV12-3 or TRBV12-4 with TRBJ1-1; the D is unclear. The sequence was obtained from a human donor who donated a stem cell graft to a child with combined immunodeficiency. The CDR3 here is CASSLGPGWNAEAFF. CDR3 DNA sequence: TGTGCCAGCAGTTTAGGTCCGGGTTGGAACGCTGAAGCTTTCTTT.